This T cell receptor beta chain is drawn from a study of blood T cell repertoires in COVID-19. About the research overall: Spain, Italy and the United States supplied samples that represented acute and convalescent COVID-19. Sources were T cells, B-cell-depleted T cells, or PBMCs; the material itself was cDNA or gDNA.

The repertoire was sequenced with immunoSEQ multiplex PCR; TCRdb's copy has only in-frame clones and lacks some. Among approximately 210,000 clones listed, 70% to 90% were seen once. While infection was still active, Seattle patients were enrolled and then followed longitudinally. Trimming took 2 bases from V and 1 from J; bases not matched to a gene: 1. CDR3 length equals 14 residues. Germline CDR1 ENHRY, CDR2 SYGVKD. The sample comprised peripheral blood. This chain joins TRBV10-3 and TRBJ2-7, with 8 bases fitting TRBD1. The source of this sequence is a man aged 55 to 70 with COVID-19, enrolled during active disease. In DNA form, the CDR3 reads TGTGCCATCAGTGAGGACAGGGGATCCTACGAGCAGTACTTC. Its translation is CAISEDRGSYEQYF.